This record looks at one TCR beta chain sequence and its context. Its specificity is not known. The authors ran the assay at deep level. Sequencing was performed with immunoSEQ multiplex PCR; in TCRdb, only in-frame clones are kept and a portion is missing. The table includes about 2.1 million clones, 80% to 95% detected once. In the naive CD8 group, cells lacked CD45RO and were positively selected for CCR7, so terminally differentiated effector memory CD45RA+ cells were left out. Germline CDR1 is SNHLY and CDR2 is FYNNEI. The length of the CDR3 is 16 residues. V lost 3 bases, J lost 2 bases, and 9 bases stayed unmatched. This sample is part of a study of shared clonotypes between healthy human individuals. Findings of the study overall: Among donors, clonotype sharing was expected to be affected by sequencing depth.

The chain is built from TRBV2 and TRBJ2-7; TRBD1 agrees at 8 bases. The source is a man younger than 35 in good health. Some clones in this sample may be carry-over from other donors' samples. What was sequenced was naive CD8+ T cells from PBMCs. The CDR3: CASSDNRGTGAYEQYF. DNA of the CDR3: TGTGCCAGCAGTGACAATCGGGGGACAGGAGCCTACGAGCAGTACTTC.